This TCR beta chain is drawn from a study of shared clonotypes between healthy human individuals. General study points: Clonotypes that were shared across four donors made up about 5.1% of naive CD4 clonotypes. Owing to a small donor count, the genetic and exposure-history diversity represented was limited. Clonotype sharing across donors was expected to vary with sequencing depth. As a rule, naive subsets had a larger estimated richness than memory subsets.

About this clone itself: Antigen: not known.

This table comes from immunoSEQ multiplex PCR, and its TCRdb copy is limited to in-frame clones, with some not included. This sample carries about 610,000 clones, approximately 97% of them seen once, and the ten largest clones take 0.045% to 0.07%. The V and J ends lost 7 bases and 6 bases respectively, with 16 bases between them. Germline V gene lookup returns CDR1 MNHEY and CDR2 SVGAGI. The CDR3 runs 15 residues. The source of this sequence is a woman in her twenties or thirties in good health. The sample taken for sequencing was naive CD4+ T cells sorted from blood. Subset given: CD45RA+ positively selected. The chain carries TRBV6-5 and TRBJ1-6, with D uncertain. The CDR3 sequence is CASTAGRGVNSPLHF. DNA for the CDR3: TGTGCCAGCACCGCAGGTCGTGGGGTTAATTCACCCCTCCACTTT.